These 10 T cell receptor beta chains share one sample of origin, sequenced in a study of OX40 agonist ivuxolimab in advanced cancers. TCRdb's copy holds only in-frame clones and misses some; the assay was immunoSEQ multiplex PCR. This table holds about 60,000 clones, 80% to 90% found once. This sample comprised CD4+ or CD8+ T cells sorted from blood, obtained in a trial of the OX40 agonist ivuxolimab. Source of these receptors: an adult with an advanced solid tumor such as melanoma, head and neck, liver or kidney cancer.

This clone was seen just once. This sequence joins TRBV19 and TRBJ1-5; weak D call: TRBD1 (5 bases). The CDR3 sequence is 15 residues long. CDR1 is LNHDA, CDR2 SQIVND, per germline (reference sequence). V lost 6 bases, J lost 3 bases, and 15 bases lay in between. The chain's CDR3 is CASSPERGVNQPQHF. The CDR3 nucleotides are TGTGCCAGTAGCCCCGAGAGGGGCGTCAATCAGCCCCAGCATTTT.

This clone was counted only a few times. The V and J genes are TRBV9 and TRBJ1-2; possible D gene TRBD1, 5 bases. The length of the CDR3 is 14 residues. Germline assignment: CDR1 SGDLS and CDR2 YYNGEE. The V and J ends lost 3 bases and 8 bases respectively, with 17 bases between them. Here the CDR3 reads CASSAGRRPGGYTF. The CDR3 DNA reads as TGTGCCAGCAGCGCGGGACGTCGCCCAGGAGGCTACACCTTC.

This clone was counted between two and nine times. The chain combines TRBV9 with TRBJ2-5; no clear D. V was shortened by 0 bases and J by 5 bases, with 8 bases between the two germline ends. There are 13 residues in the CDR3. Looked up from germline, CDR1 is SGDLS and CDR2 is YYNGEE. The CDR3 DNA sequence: TGTGCCAGCAGCGTAGGGGCGGCGGAGACCCAGTACTTC. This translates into CASSVGAAETQYF.

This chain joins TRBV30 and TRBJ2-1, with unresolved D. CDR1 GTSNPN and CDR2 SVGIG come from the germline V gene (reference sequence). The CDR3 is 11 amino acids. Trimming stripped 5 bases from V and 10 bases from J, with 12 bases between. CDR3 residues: CAWARSAEQFF. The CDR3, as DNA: TGTGCCTGGGCGAGATCCGCGGAGCAGTTCTTC.

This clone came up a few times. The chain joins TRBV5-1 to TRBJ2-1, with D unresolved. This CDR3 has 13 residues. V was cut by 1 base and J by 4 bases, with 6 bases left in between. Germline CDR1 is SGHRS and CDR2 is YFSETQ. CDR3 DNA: TGCGCCAGCAGCTTGAATGGATACAATGAGCAGTTCTTC. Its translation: CASSLNGYNEQFF.

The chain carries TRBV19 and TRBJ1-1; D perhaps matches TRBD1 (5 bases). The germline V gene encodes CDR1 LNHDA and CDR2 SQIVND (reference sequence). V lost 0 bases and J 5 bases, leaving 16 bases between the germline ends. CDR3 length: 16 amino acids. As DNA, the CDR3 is TGTGCCAGTAGTATAGATCTAGGGGTATTAGGTACTGAAGCTTTCTTT. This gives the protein CASSIDLGVLGTEAFF.

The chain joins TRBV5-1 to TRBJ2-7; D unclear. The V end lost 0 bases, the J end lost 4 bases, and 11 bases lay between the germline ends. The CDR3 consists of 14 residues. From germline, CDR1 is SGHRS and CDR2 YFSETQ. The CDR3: CASSLAAGPYEQYF. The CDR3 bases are TGCGCCAGCAGCTTGGCGGCAGGTCCGTACGAGCAGTACTTC.

In DNA form, the CDR3 reads TGTGCCAGCAGCGTTAACCCAGATGGGGGTCAGCCCCAGCATTTT. It yields the protein CASSVNPDGGQPQHF. V and J are TRBV9 and TRBJ1-5; perhaps TRBD1 as D (5 bases). V gave up 2 bases and J gave up 6 bases, with 15 bases separating them. This CDR3 region has 15 residues. In germline, CDR1 is SGDLS, CDR2 YYNGEE.

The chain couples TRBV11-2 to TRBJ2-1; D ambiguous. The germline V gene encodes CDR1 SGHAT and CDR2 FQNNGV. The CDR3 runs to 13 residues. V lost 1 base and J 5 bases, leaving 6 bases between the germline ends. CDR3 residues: CASSLGRNNEQFF. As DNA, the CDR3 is TGTGCCAGCAGCTTAGGGAGAAACAATGAGCAGTTCTTC.

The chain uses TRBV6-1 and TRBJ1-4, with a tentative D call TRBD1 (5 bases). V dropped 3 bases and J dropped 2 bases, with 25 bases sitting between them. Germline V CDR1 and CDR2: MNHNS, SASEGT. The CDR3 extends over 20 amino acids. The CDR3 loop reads CASSELSRELYLGTNEKLFF. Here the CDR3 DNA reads TGTGCCAGCAGTGAGCTGTCCAGGGAATTGTATCTGGGGACTAATGAAAAACTGTTTTTT.